The source of this T cell receptor (beta chain) is a study of naive and memory T cell subsets (dated by TCRdb to the late 2010s). Concerning the study at large: The study applied an open-source, UMI-based TCR alpha and beta sequencing pipeline to sorted naive and memory peripheral blood T cell subsets. Complete agreement was observed between the functional CMV T cell responses and the IgG serology results. RNA was DNase-treated and reverse transcribed with TCR constant-region primers, mostly using SuperScript III.

Overall study results and their limits: In both CD4 and CD8 cells, a rise in Gini index and a fall in Shannon and inverse Simpson diversity were observed from naive through CM, EM and EMRA. The repertoire findings for the naive and memory subsets could not be validated against a ground truth, as none was available. Once error correction was done, more than 90% of naive TCR sequences showed up just once, which made the naive abundance distributions much steeper than those of the memory subsets. A few larger clonotypes were present in naive repertoires, particularly the CD8 repertoires, and these clonotypes were possibly memory cells re-expressing CD45RA. TCR abundance followed a power law whose exponent differed between naive and memory subsets but was consistent across the three individuals. Single alpha or beta chain sequences, rather than paired alpha/beta receptors, were used to define clonotypes. RNA-based TCR counts may be affected by expression changes linked to T cell activation and differentiation.

A remark on this clonotype: What antigen it recognizes has not been identified. No clone much larger than this one lies a single base away; base qualities are absent.

From the second PCR step onward, the TCR alpha chain libraries and the TCR beta chain libraries were amplified separately. To determine each donor's CMV status, fresh PBMCs were stimulated overnight with CMV viral lysate, and IFNgamma production from CD4+ T cells was then assessed. CD4 T cells were positively selected with Miltenyi beads, followed by positive selection of CD8 T cells from the CD4-negative fraction. Cells were stained for CD3, CD4, CD8, CD45RA, CD27 and a live/dead dye and were sorted on a BD Aria II into four subsets based on CD45RA and CD27. A few healthy volunteers provided blood, and the blood of each volunteer was split into CD4 and CD8 T cells and then into four differentiation subsets. Roughly 120 ml of peripheral blood was collected from each donor, and PBMC were isolated from the blood using Ficoll-Paque PLUS density-gradient centrifugation. After sorting, cells were lysed in RLT buffer, RNA was extracted using a Qiagen RNeasy kit, and the extracted RNA was stored at -80 degrees C.

The CDR3 covers 13 residues, taking in both the cysteine and the phenylalanine. The only DNA kept is the CDR3, 39 bases in frame from the first base. CDR1 and CDR2 were assigned from the germline V gene as MDHEN and SYDVKM. Trimming costs V 5 bases and J 8 bases, and their ends lie 15 bases apart. Library construction relied on UMI-ligation and nested PCR. To cover both TRBC1 and TRBC2, the beta constant-region primer consisted of an equimolar mix of two oligonucleotides. The ligated cDNA went through four rounds of PCR with nested alpha and beta constant-region primers together with the SP2 primer. A single-stranded oligonucleotide containing the SP2 primer and a 12-nucleotide UMI was joined to the 3' end of the cDNA by T4 RNA ligase 1. The ligation reaction was kept at 16 degrees C for about 19-24 hours. PCR2 was typically run as a SYBR Green qPCR and stopped at a predetermined threshold to prevent over-amplification. All purifications after the first were performed with Agencourt AMPure XP magnetic beads. Library amounts were measured by Qubit and library quality was assessed on a TapeStation, where the main peak was expected at around 650 bp. Sequencing of the pooled libraries was done on an Illumina MiSeq using v2 2x251 paired-end kits, which typically yielded 1-2 million reads per sample. Libraries were pooled at 4 nM per sample, and about 4.5-7% PhiX was added to improve cluster recognition. As for how the authors treated the data: Decombinator assigned V and J genes to Demultiplexor-processed FASTQ reads by tag matching, allowing a single base-pair mismatch. Collapsinator used UMIs to correct both sequencing errors and frequency errors arising from PCR heterogeneity. TCRs were translated and CDR3s were extracted from the conserved cysteine to the FGXG phenylalanine by CDR3Translator, with non-productive sequences being flagged. Gini, Shannon entropy and inverse Simpson indices were computed after subsampling the repertoires to the same number of UMI-defined TCRs. Clonotype abundance distributions were fitted to a power law by maximum likelihood within the linear range. For one naive CD8 sample, the pipeline and MIGEC produced similar UMI counts, unique TCR numbers and clonal distributions. In one analysis, naive TCRs that were also found in any memory subset of the same donor were excluded from the naive repertoire. Repertoires were searched for around 8,000 CMV-associated CDR3 sequences compiled from VDJdb and a published dataset. TCRdb reworked the public reads: Q25 trimming with fastp, MiXCR clone assembly, productive beta chains retained. Each CDR3 protein appears once, grouped with its most common genes and DNA. It is TCRdb's table, rather than the study itself, that gives the V and J calls and clone size. Here the sample has approximately 90,000 distinct CDR3 sequences; approximately 10% occur a single time. The top ten clonotypes cover about 0.14% of the sample.

What was sequenced was naive CD4+ T cells from blood. Read against the paper, the sample's cell subset or site label means: naive T cells, CD45RA high CD27+. The source is a human donor in good health. Recombination joined TRBV28 with TRBJ1-2; the D gene identity is not certain. The CDR3 has the sequence CASSPPPWSGYTF. The nucleotide sequence reads as follows: TGTGCCAGCAGTCCCCCGCCCTGGTCGGGCTACACCTTC.